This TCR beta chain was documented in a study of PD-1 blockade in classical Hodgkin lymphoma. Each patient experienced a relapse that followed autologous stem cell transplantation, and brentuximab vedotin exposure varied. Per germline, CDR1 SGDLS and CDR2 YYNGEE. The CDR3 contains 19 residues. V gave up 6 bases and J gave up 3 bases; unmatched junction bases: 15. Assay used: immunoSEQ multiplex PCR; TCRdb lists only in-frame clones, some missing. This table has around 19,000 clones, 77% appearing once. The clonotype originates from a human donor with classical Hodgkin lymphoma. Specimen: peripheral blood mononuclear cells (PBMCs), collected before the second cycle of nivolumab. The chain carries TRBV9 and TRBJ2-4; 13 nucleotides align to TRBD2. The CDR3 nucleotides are TGTGCCAGCAATGGAAATCCGGGACTAGCGGGACTGGGCAAAAACATTCAGTACTTC. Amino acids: CASNGNPGLAGLGKNIQYF.